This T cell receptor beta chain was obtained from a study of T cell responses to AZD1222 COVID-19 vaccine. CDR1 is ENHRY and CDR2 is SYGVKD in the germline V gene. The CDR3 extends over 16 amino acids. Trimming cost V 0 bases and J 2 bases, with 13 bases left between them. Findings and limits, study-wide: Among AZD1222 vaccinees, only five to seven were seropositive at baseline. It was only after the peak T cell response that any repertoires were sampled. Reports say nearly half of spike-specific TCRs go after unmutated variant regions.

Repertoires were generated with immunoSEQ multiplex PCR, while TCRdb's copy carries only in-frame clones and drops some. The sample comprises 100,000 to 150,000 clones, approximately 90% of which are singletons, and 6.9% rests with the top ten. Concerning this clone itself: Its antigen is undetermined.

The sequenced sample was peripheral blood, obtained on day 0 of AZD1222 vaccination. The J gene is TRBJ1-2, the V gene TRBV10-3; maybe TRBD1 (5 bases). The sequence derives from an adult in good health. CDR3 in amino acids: CAISESRKTGNYGYTF. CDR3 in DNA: TGTGCCATCAGTGAGTCGAGAAAAACAGGCAACTATGGCTACACCTTC.